This passage covers 19 T cell receptor beta chains from one sample sequenced in a study of shared clonotypes between healthy human individuals. Naive CD8 cells comprised CD45RO-negative, CCR7-positively selected cells, excluding terminally differentiated effector memory CD45RA+ cells. Measured with immunoSEQ multiplex PCR; TCRdb has only the in-frame clones, and not every one. The sample has more than 2 million clones; 85% to 95% are singletons. Sequencing used naive CD8+ T cells from PBMCs. Receptor source: a man in his late teens or twenties in good health. Some clones in this sample may be carry-over from other donors' samples.

V and J are TRBV5-4 and TRBJ1-4; no clear D gene. Deletions cut 4 bases from V and 5 bases from J, with 9 bases between. Germline values: CDR1 SGHNT, CDR2 YYREEE (reference sequence). The CDR3 has 13 amino acids. CDR3: CASSPTVNEKLFF. The CDR3 DNA follows: TGTGCCAGCAGCCCGACGGTAAATGAAAAACTGTTTTTT. The complete variable domain, with remaining parts taken from reference TRBV5-4 and TRBJ1-4, reads ETGVTQSPTHLIKTRGQQVTLRCSSQSGHNTVSWYQQALGQGPQFIFQYYREEENGRGNFPPRFSGLQFPNYSSELNVNALELDDSALYLCASSPTVNEKLFFGSGTQLSVL.

The rearrangement joins TRBV27 to TRBJ2-3; 7 bases align to TRBD2. V was clipped by 6 bases and J by 2 bases; unmatched bases: 8. CDR1 and CDR2 from the germline V gene are MNHEY and SMNVEV (reference sequence). The CDR3 runs 15 residues. CDR3 in amino acids: CASRSYTSATDTQYF. For the CDR3, the DNA is TGTGCCAGCAGATCATATACTAGCGCCACAGATACGCAGTATTTT.

The chain carries TRBV6-6 and TRBJ2-5; D possibly matches TRBD1 or TRBD2 (5 bases each). Germline CDR1 is MNHNY and CDR2 is SVGAGI (reference sequence). The CDR3 contains 16 residues. Trimming took 2 bases from V and 5 from J, leaving 18 bases between them. DNA of the CDR3: TGTGCCAGCAGTTACCCCAAAGTGAAGGGACCGGAGACCCAGTACTTC. This encodes CASSYPKVKGPETQYF.

This clone was found once. This rearrangement joins TRBV5-6 to TRBJ1-2; D may be TRBD1 (5 bases). Germline-derived CDR1 and CDR2 are SGHDT and YYEEEE. The CDR3 has 13 residues. The ends were cut back, 0 bases at V and 7 bases at J, with 10 bases in the middle. DNA of the CDR3: TGTGCCAGCAGCTTGGTGAGGGGAGGTGGCTACACCTTC. This gives the protein CASSLVRGGGYTF.

The chain couples TRBV14 to TRBJ1-1; a weak D match, TRBD1 (6 bases). V was shortened by 0 bases and J by 6 bases, with 20 bases between the two germline ends. The V gene's germline CDR1 is SGHDN and CDR2 FVKESK. This CDR3 has 17 amino acids. CDR3 residues: CASSQDILVTGLSEAFF. CDR3 in DNA: TGTGCCAGCAGCCAAGATATTTTGGTGACAGGTTTGTCTGAAGCTTTCTTT.

The J gene is TRBJ2-1, the V gene TRBV4-1; 7 positions match TRBD2. With 5 bases clipped from V and 0 bases from J, the junction kept 7 bases outside the gene matches. Germline CDR1 MGHRA, CDR2 YSYEKL. The CDR3 is 16 amino acids. Written as DNA, the CDR3 is TGCGCCAGCAGCGAGCGACTAGCCCCCTCCTACAATGAGCAGTTCTTC. It yields the protein CASSERLAPSYNEQFF.

V and J are TRBV13 and TRBJ2-3; D assignment may be TRBD1 or TRBD2 (5 bases each). Trimming pared 5 bases from V and 5 bases from J, leaving 20 bases between. Germline V gene sequence: CDR1 PRHDT, CDR2 FYEKMQ (reference sequence). This CDR3 region has 16 residues. The CDR3 nucleotides are TGTGCCAGCAGCCCTGGGCCAGGGTGGGGGAAAGATACGCAGTATTTT. Its protein is CASSPGPGWGKDTQYF.

In DNA form, the CDR3 reads TGTGCCAGCAGTTTGAGGGGGCCTACCTACGAGCAGTACTTC. As protein: CASSLRGPTYEQYF. This rearrangement joins TRBV28 to TRBJ2-7; 7 nucleotides match TRBD1. The trim removed 3 bases at V and 2 bases at J, leaving 4 bases unmatched. Germline values: CDR1 MDHEN, CDR2 SYDVKM. The CDR3 loop spans 14 amino acids.

The chain joins TRBV7-8 to TRBJ2-1, with no clear D. The CDR3 runs 14 residues. Germline CDR1 is SGHVS and CDR2 is FQNEAQ. With 2 bases removed from V and 6 bases from J, the gap between germline ends came to 11 bases. The CDR3 sequence: CASSLSGEGNEQFF. CDR3 coding DNA: TGTGCCAGCAGCTTATCTGGGGAAGGCAATGAGCAGTTCTTC.

The rearrangement joins TRBV27 to TRBJ2-7; 9 bases fit TRBD1. The CDR3 is made up of 17 amino acids. Germline-derived CDR1 and CDR2 are MNHEY and SMNVEV (reference sequence). The ends lost 5 bases at V and 6 bases at J; junction bases unmatched: 17. CDR3 nucleotides: TGTGCCAGCAGTCCCCTCCCCGGGGGACAGGGTTTAGGCGAGCAGTACTTC. Protein sequence: CASSPLPGGQGLGEQYF.

The chain carries TRBV29-1 and TRBJ2-1; 9 bases are a match to TRBD2. CDR1 is SQVTM, CDR2 ANQGSEA, per germline. The CDR3 consists of 12 residues. Germline trimming cut 6 bases from V and 6 bases from J; bases unmatched to any gene: 3. The CDR3 loop reads CSVPLAGNEQFF. The DNA of the CDR3 is TGCAGCGTGCCACTAGCGGGCAATGAGCAGTTCTTC.

As to this clone: Additional DNA sequences in this sample encode the identical CDR3. The rearrangement joins TRBV4-1 to TRBJ2-7; D gene uncertain. Germline loops: CDR1 MGHRA, CDR2 YSYEKL. The CDR3 totals 13 residues. V lost 1 base and J lost 0, with 4 bases in between. CDR3 DNA sequence: TGCGCCAGCAGCCAAGGTATCTCCTACGAGCAGTACTTC. As protein: CASSQGISYEQYF.

The J gene is TRBJ1-3, the V gene TRBV7-3; perhaps TRBD1 as D (5 bases). Germline V gene sequence: CDR1 SGHTA, CDR2 FQGTGA. The CDR3 has 15 amino acids. V dropped 5 bases and J dropped 0 bases, with 11 bases sitting between them. The CDR3 nucleotides are TGTGCCAGCAGCCGGGACGGAAGCTCTGGAAACACCATATATTTT. Translation gives CASSRDGSSGNTIYF.

This sequence joins TRBV9 and TRBJ2-1, with D possibly called TRBD1 or TRBD2 (5 bases each). Germline V gene data show CDR1 as SGDLS and CDR2 as YYNGEE. The germline V and J ends were trimmed by 2 bases and 4 bases, with 16 bases remaining between them. The CDR3 runs 16 residues. The CDR3 protein is CASSVSGTGMYNEQFF. The CDR3 nucleotides read TGTGCCAGCAGCGTGTCCGGGACGGGTATGTACAATGAGCAGTTCTTC. The variable domain in full, with the rest retrieved from reference TRBV9 and TRBJ2-1, is DSGVTQTPKHLITATGQRVTLRCSPRSGDLSVYWYQQSLDQGLQFLIQYYNGEERAKGNILERFSAQQFPDLHSELNLSSLELGDSALYFCASSVSGTGMYNEQFFGPGTRLTVL.

The chain carries TRBV2 and TRBJ2-1; D may be TRBD1 (6 bases). V was trimmed by 1 base and J by 9 bases, leaving 16 bases between them. The CDR3 covers 15 residues. Germline V lookup: CDR1 SNHLY, CDR2 FYNNEI. This CDR3 reads CASSEGGGESGEQFF. CDR3 sequence (DNA): TGTGCCAGCAGTGAAGGTGGGGGCGAGAGTGGTGAGCAGTTCTTC.

To note about this clone: Other nucleotide sequences from this sample produce the same CDR3. V and J are TRBV28 and TRBJ2-3; D not certain. Looked up from germline, CDR1 is MDHEN and CDR2 is SYDVKM. V dropped 1 base and J dropped 2 bases, with 10 bases sitting between them. The CDR3 has 15 residues. The CDR3, as DNA: TGTGCCAGCAGTTTATTACCAGGTCCCACAGATACGCAGTATTTT. Translated, it gives CASSLLPGPTDTQYF.

The rearrangement joins TRBV6-6 to TRBJ1-1, with D perhaps matching TRBD1 (6 bases). CDR3 length: 11 amino acids. The germline V and J ends were trimmed by 6 bases and 8 bases, with 10 bases remaining between them. CDR1 is MNHNY, CDR2 SVGAGI, per germline (reference sequence). The CDR3 DNA reads TGTGCCAGCAGCCAGGGGATCGAAGCTTTCTTT. Residues: CASSQGIEAFF.

The chain links TRBV28 to TRBJ2-7; 11 bases fit TRBD1. This CDR3 has 16 residues. CDR1 and CDR2 from the germline V gene are MDHEN and SYDVKM. V trimming: 6 bases; J trimming: 5 bases; junction bases outside the gene matches: 12. Here the CDR3 reads CASSSNLRDRGDEQYF. The DNA of the CDR3 is TGTGCCAGCAGCAGTAACCTCCGGGACAGGGGGGACGAGCAGTACTTC.

There are a few counts of this clone. The V gene is TRBV7-9, the J gene TRBJ1-2, with a weak D call TRBD1 (6 bases). Germline-derived CDR1 and CDR2 are SEHNR and FQNEAQ (reference sequence). V was trimmed by 5 bases and J by 3 bases, leaving 16 bases between them. This CDR3 contains 15 residues. The CDR3 spells CASSAPDSPYYGYTF. The CDR3 DNA reads TGTGCCAGCAGCGCCCCGGACAGTCCGTACTATGGCTACACCTTC. Together with reference TRBV7-9 and TRBJ1-2, the CDR3 gives the full variable domain: DTGVSQNPRHKITKRGQNVTFRCDPISEHNRLYWYRQTLGQGPEFLTYFQNEAQLEKSRLLSDRFSAERPKGSFSTLEIQRTEQGDSAMYLCASSAPDSPYYGYTFGSGTRLTVV.